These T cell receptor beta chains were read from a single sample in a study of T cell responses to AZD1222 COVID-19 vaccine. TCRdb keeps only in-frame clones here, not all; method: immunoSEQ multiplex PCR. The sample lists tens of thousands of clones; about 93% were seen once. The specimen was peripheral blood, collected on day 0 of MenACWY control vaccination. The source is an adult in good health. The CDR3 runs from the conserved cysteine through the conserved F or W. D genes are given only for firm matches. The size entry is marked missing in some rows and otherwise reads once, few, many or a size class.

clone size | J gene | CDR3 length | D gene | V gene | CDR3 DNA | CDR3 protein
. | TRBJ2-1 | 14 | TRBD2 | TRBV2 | TGTGCCAGCAGTGACGGGACTAGAGCAAGTCGGCAGTTCTTC | CASSDGTRASRQFF
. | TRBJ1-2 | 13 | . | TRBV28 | TGTGCCAGCAGCCCATTAGTTTCGTTTGGCTACACCTTC | CASSPLVSFGYTF
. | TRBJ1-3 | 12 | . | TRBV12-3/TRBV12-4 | TGTGCCAGCAGTGACCCCCACGACACCATATATTTT | CASSDPHDTIYF
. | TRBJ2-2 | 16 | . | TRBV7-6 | TGTGCCAGCAGCTCGACACCCGTCGCGAACACCGGGGAGCTGTTTTTT | CASSSTPVANTGELFF
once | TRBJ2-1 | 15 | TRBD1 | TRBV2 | TGTGCCAGCAGAGCCGGGACAGGAGGGGATTATGAGCAGTTCTTC | CASRAGTGGDYEQFF
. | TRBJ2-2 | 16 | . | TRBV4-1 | TGCGCCAGCAGCTCAACAGGGGGGGCGAACACCGGGGAGCTGTTTTTT | CASSSTGGANTGELFF
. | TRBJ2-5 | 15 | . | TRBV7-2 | TGTGCCAGCAGCTTGGGTCCGCAGGGGGGTGAGACCCAGTACTTC | CASSLGPQGGETQYF
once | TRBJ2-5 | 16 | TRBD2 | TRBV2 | TGTGCCAGCAGCGCCAGACTAGCGGGACCGACAGAGACCCAGTACTTC | CASSARLAGPTETQYF
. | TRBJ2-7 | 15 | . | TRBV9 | TGTGCCAGCAGCGTAGCCGCAAATACCAACTACGAGCAGTACTTC | CASSVAANTNYEQYF
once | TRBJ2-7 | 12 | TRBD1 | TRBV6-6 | TGTGCCAGCAGTACAGGGGGGTACGAGCAGTACTTC | CASSTGGYEQYF
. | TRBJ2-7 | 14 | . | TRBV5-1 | TGCGCCAGCAGCTTGGGTACGGAGAACTACGAGCAGTACTTC | CASSLGTENYEQYF
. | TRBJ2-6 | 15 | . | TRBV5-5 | TGTGCCAGCAGCTTGGCGACGGTTGGGGCCAACGTCCTGACTTTC | CASSLATVGANVLTF
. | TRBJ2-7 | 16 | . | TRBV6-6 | TGTGCCAGCAGTTACCCCCCCCCGGGGGAATCCTACGAGCAGTACTTC | CASSYPPPGESYEQYF
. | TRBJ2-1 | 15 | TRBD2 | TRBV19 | TGTGCCAGTACCTCCGGAGGCGGGAGGATAAATGAGCAGTTCTTC | CASTSGGGRINEQFF
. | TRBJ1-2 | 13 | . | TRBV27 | TGTGCCAGCAGCCTCGGTTGGGATTCTAGCTACACCTTC | CASSLGWDSSYTF
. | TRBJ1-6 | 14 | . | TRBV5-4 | TGTGCCAGCAGCTCTGGCGGGGAAGGTTCACCCCTCCACTTT | CASSSGGEGSPLHF
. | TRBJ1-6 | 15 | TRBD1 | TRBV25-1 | TGTGCCAGCAGTAAGGGGGGACAGGGGTATTCACCCCTCCACTTT | CASSKGGQGYSPLHF